This TCR beta chain came from a study of patients and donors after allogeneic stem cell transplantation. With 4 bases clipped from V and 2 bases from J, the junction kept 5 bases outside the gene matches. This CDR3 has 14 amino acids. Germline V CDR1 and CDR2: MNHEY, SVGAGI. One entry per CDR3 protein results from TCRdb running MiXCR on the RT-PCR reads. This sample has 150,000 to 200,000 distinct CDR3 sequences, with less than 45% found just once. The source material was blood, either unsorted or a sorted T cell fraction (not recorded which). The TCR originated in a human donor who was either an allogeneic HSCT recipient or a stem cell or donor lymphocyte infusion donor (not recorded which). It is not recorded whose cells these are; they may come from a transplant donor. The chain links TRBV6-5 to TRBJ2-7, with 7 bases identical to TRBD1. The CDR3 DNA sequence: TGTGCCAGCAGTTCGACCGGGACAGCCTACGAGCAGTACTTC. This encodes CASSSTGTAYEQYF.